The 16 T cell receptor beta chains given below trace back to one sample, sequenced in a study of T cells in women clearing cervical HPV infection. Clones were sequenced by immunoSEQ multiplex PCR, and TCRdb holds only the in-frame ones, with some missing. The table gives approximately 30,000 clones; the top ten clones make up 3.5% of it. Sequenced: blood buffy coat. These receptors were collected from a woman aged 18-70 years with a cervical HPV16 infection that either progressed to CIN3+ or cleared (not recorded which).

As concerns this clone: With the read ending 3 residues before the CDR3 end, the germline J gene is used to fill in that end. V gene TRBV30 combines with J gene TRBJ1-6; D not resolved. The CDR3 has 16 residues. The germline CDR1 and CDR2 sequences are GTSNPN and SVGIG (reference sequence). Trimming stripped 6 bases from V and 0 bases from J, with 15 bases between. The CDR3 is CACHLKTRSYNSPLHF. The CDR3 bases that were read are TGTGCCTGCCATCTTAAGACTCGCTCCTATAATTCACCC.

The CDR3 sequence: CASSSGTGWGETQYF. The sequenced part of the CDR3 DNA is TGTGCCAGTAGTTCAGGGACAGGCTGGGGAGAGACG. V and J are TRBV19 and TRBJ2-3; 8 nucleotides match TRBD1. The read halts 3 residues ahead of the CDR3 end, with the missing end drawn from the germline J gene. The CDR3 runs to 15 residues. Germline V gene data show CDR1 as LNHDA and CDR2 as SQIVND (reference sequence).

A word on this clone: With the read ending 3 residues before the CDR3 end, the germline J gene is used to fill in that end. The rearrangement uses TRBV19 and TRBJ1-4; 7 nucleotides align to TRBD1. The junction had 10 bases not matched to a gene; V was cut back by 5 bases and J by 4 bases. CDR3 length equals 16 residues. CDR1 and CDR2 from the germline V gene are LNHDA and SQIVND (reference sequence). The CDR3 reads CASSAFRTGGNEKLFF. The part of the CDR3 DNA that was read is TGTGCCAGTAGTGCCTTTCGGACAGGAGGTAATGAAAAA.

Worth noting for this clone: From the germline J gene comes the end of the CDR3, since the read stops 3 residues before it. The chain employs TRBV7-9 and TRBJ2-1, with D maybe TRBD2 (6 bases). Germline assignment: CDR1 SEHNR and CDR2 FQNEAQ (reference sequence). This CDR3 comprises 15 residues. Deletions cut 4 bases from V and 6 bases from J, with 16 bases between. The CDR3 bases that were read are TGTGCCAGCAGCTCCCAACTTGGGGGGAGCAATGAG. Residues: CASSSQLGGSNE. The entire CDR3 reads CASSSQLGGSNEQFF. The whole variable domain, filled in from reference TRBV7-9 and TRBJ2-1, reads DTGVSQNPRHKITKRGQNVTFRCDPISEHNRLYWYRQTLGQGPEFLTYFQNEAQLEKSRLLSDRFSAERPKGSFSTLEIQRTEQGDSAMYLCASSSQLGGSNEQFFGPGTRLTVL.

Concerning this clone: The missing CDR3 end, 3 residues past where the read stops, is filled in from the germline J gene. The chain carries TRBV20-1 and TRBJ2-5, with a weak D call TRBD1 (7 bases). The ends were cut back, 2 bases at V and 5 bases at J, with 15 bases in the middle. In germline, CDR1 is DFQATT, CDR2 SNEGSKA (reference sequence). The CDR3 contains 14 residues. This CDR3 reads CSARRQGGLETQYF. The sequenced CDR3 bases are TGCAGTGCTAGAAGACAGGGAGGACTGGAGACC.

As to this clone: The CDR3 extends 3 residues past the end of the read, so its final part is completed from the germline J gene. The rearrangement uses TRBV5-1 and TRBJ2-3, with 12 nucleotides matching TRBD2. Germline loops: CDR1 SGHRS, CDR2 YFSETQ. The CDR3 has 17 amino acids. J was trimmed by 0 bases and V by 1 base; bases with no gene match: 3. The covered CDR3 bases are TGCGCCAGCAGCTTGCCTAGCGGGAGGGCTAGCACAGATACG. Amino acids: CASSLPSGRASTDT. From start to end, the CDR3 is CASSLPSGRASTDTQYF.

A word on this clone: The read stops 3 residues short of the end of the CDR3; the missing end is completed from the germline J gene. The V call is TRBV5-1, the J call TRBJ2-2; no firm D call. Trimming removed 0 bases at V and 0 bases at J, with 6 bases between. Germline V lookup: CDR1 SGHRS, CDR2 YFSETQ. This CDR3 has 15 residues. CDR3 DNA, as far as it was read: TGCGCCAGCAGCTTGGATATCGCGAACACCGGGGAG. It is translated as CASSLDIANTGE. The entire CDR3 protein is CASSLDIANTGELFF.

About this clone: With the read ending 3 residues before the CDR3 end, the germline J gene is used to fill in that end. This sequence joins TRBV5-1 and TRBJ1-1; 9 nucleotides align to TRBD1. From germline, CDR1 is SGHRS and CDR2 YFSETQ. Trimming removed 0 bases from V and 5 bases from J; junction bases left unmatched: 5. This CDR3 region has 15 residues. CDR3 protein: CASSLEQGASTEAFF. The part of the CDR3 DNA that was read is TGCGCCAGCAGCTTGGAACAGGGGGCGAGTACTGAA.

For this clone: Read coverage stops 3 residues before the CDR3 terminus; the germline J gene supplies the remainder. This rearrangement joins TRBV7-9 to TRBJ1-2; unclear D gene. CDR1 is SEHNR, CDR2 FQNEAQ, per germline (reference sequence). This CDR3 contains 11 residues. CDR3 DNA (partial): TGTGCCAGCAGCTTATACAATGAC. Translating it yields CASSLYND. The entire CDR3 protein reads CASSLYNDYTF.

Turning to this clone: Read coverage stops 3 residues before the CDR3 terminus; the germline J gene supplies the remainder. V is TRBV19 and J is TRBJ2-4; D is possibly TRBD1 (6 bases). V was shortened by 5 bases and J by 0 bases, with 11 bases between the two germline ends. The CDR3 runs 15 residues. CDR1 LNHDA and CDR2 SQIVND come from the germline V gene (reference sequence). CDR3 region: CASSRTELAKNIQYF. The part of the CDR3 DNA that was read is TGTGCCAGTAGTCGGACAGAGCTAGCCAAAAACATT. The complete variable domain, with remaining parts taken from reference TRBV19 and TRBJ2-4, reads DGGITQSPKYLFRKEGQNVTLSCEQNLNHDAMYWYRQDPGQGLRLIYYSQIVNDFQKGDIAEGYSVSREKKESFPLTVTSAQKNPTAFYLCASSRTELAKNIQYFGAGTRLSVL.

Note on this clone: The read gets to within 3 residues of the CDR3 end, and the germline J gene fills in the rest. The chain links TRBV5-4 to TRBJ2-3, with D unclear. The germline V and J ends were trimmed by 6 bases and 2 bases, with 16 bases remaining between them. The CDR3 totals 15 residues. In germline, CDR1 is SGHNT, CDR2 YYREEE (reference sequence). Incomplete CDR3 DNA: TGTGCCAGCACTGCAGTTCCAAAATCCACAGATACG. Protein: CASTAVPKSTDT. The entire CDR3 is CASTAVPKSTDTQYF.

A word on this clone: The CDR3 goes on 3 residues after the read ends, and that part is filled in from the germline J gene. The genes are TRBV7-3 and TRBJ2-2; D perhaps matches TRBD1 (6 bases). V gave up 6 bases and J gave up 5 bases, with 13 bases separating them. Germline V gene data show CDR1 as SGHTA and CDR2 as FQGTGA. CDR3 length equals 14 residues. This CDR3 reads CASRETGITGELFF. The sequenced CDR3 bases are TGTGCCAGCAGAGAAACAGGGATAACCGGGGAG.

In regard to this clone: The CDR3 end lies 3 residues beyond the end of the read and is filled in from the germline J gene. The V call is TRBV7-3, the J call TRBJ2-5; D ambiguous. The CDR3 length is 14 residues. The V gene's germline CDR1 is SGHTA and CDR2 FQGTGA. V gave up 3 bases and J gave up 5 bases, with 13 bases separating them. The sequenced CDR3 bases are TGTGCCAGCAGCTTCTTGACTCGTGGGGAGACC. Protein sequence: CASSFLTRGET. The complete CDR3 protein is CASSFLTRGETQYF. Supplemented by reference TRBV7-3 and TRBJ2-5, the full variable domain reads GAGVSQTPSNKVTEKGKYVELRCDPISGHTALYWYRQSLGQGPEFLIYFQGTGAADDSGLPNDRFFAVRPEGSVSTLKIQRTERGDSAVYLCASSFLTRGETQYFGPGTRLLVL.

Comments on this clone: The CDR3 end falls 3 residues outside the read, so it is completed with the germline J gene. V and J are TRBV30 and TRBJ1-2; 7 bases are a match to TRBD1. CDR1 GTSNPN and CDR2 SVGIG come from the germline V gene (reference sequence). J was trimmed by 6 bases and V by 1 base; bases with no gene match: 8. CDR3 length: 14 residues. Partial CDR3 DNA: TGTGCCTGGAGTGACACGACAGGGTCAAATGGC. Amino acids: CAWSDTTGSNG. The entire CDR3 protein is CAWSDTTGSNGYTF.

As regards this clone: The read falls 3 residues short of the CDR3 end, and the missing part is taken from the germline J gene. V gene TRBV7-6 combines with J gene TRBJ1-2, with D hard to call. Germline loops: CDR1 SGHVS, CDR2 FNYEAQ. This CDR3 has 11 amino acids. CDR3 residues: CASSDSYDYTF. The sequenced part of the CDR3 DNA is TGTGCCAGCAGCGACTCCTACGAC.

Worth noting for this clone: The read ends 3 residues shy of where the CDR3 ends; the end is completed using the germline J gene. The chain carries TRBV2 and TRBJ1-1; the match to TRBD1 covers 8 bases. CDR3 size: 13 residues. The V gene's germline CDR1 is SNHLY and CDR2 FYNNEI. After removal of 6 bases from V and 0 bases from J, the junction contained 0 bases not matched to a gene. CDR3 bases read: TGTGCCAGCAGGGGACAGGTGAACACTGAA. Residues: CASRGQVNTE. The entire CDR3 protein reads CASRGQVNTEAFF.